This is a list of T cell receptor beta chains from one sample in a study of response to subunit inactivated influenza vaccine. TCRdb re-called the RT-PCR reads through MiXCR, storing one row per CDR3 protein. The data show 450,000 to 550,000 distinct CDR3 sequences, with 25% seen just once and over 1.5% held by the top ten. Material: CD4+ T cells sorted from PBMCs, obtained around 5 days after vaccination. All receptors derive from a man aged 45 to 65 who received an inactivated influenza vaccine. Each CDR3 is given with its conserved first and last residue. D genes are given only for firm matches. Size is stated for part of the rows, as once, few or many counts, or as a class when the clone is expanded.

>-|TRBV4-3|TRBJ1-2|-
TGCGCCAGCAGCCAAGATACGGCTGCTAACTATGGCTACACCTTC
CASSQDTAANYGYTF
>many|TRBV7-9|TRBJ1-1|-
TGTGCCAGCAGCTCCCCGCAGAACACTGAAGCTTTCTTT
CASSSPQNTEAFF
>-|TRBV14|TRBJ2-4|-
TGTGCCAGCAACCACACGGGGGTGGGCTTC
CASNHTGVGF
>-|TRBV6-2/TRBV6-3|TRBJ1-5|-
TGTGCCAGCAGTTACAGGAATAATCAGCCCCAGCATTTT
CASSYRNNQPQHF
>-|TRBV18|TRBJ2-1|-
TGTGCCAGCTCACAAGGGGTACAGGAATATGAGCAGTTCTTC
CASSQGVQEYEQFF
>-|TRBV7-2|TRBJ2-3|-
TGTGCCAGCAGCCTCGCGGGGCAAGATACGCAGTATTTT
CASSLAGQDTQYF
>few|TRBV7-2|TRBJ2-2|TRBD2
TGTGCCAGCAGCGTACGACTAGCGGGAGCCGGGGAGCTGTTTTTT
CASSVRLAGAGELFF
>-|TRBV15|TRBJ2-5|TRBD2
TGTGCCACCAGCAGAGCGGGAGGGACCCAGTACTTC
CATSRAGGTQYF
>many|TRBV20-1|TRBJ2-7|-
TGCAGTGCCCCCGGGACCCAAAGCTCCTACGAGCAGTACTTC
CSAPGTQSSYEQYF
>few|TRBV7-2|TRBJ2-1|-
TGTGCCAGCAGCTTAGCGCTACAGCCCAATGAGCAGTTCTTC
CASSLALQPNEQFF
>-|TRBV27|TRBJ2-3|-
TGTGCCAGCAGTAGGGGGATGGGGGACGCCCTAGAGGATACGCAGTATTTT
CASSRGMGDALEDTQYF
>-|TRBV29-1|TRBJ2-1|-
TGCAGCGTTGTGGCCCTCGCCACCTACAATGAGCAGTTCTTC
CSVVALATYNEQFF
>-|TRBV4-2|TRBJ2-1|-
TGTGCCAGCAGCCTCTATGGGGCTAGCGAACACAATGAGCAGTTCTTC
CASSLYGASEHNEQFF
>-|TRBV27|TRBJ2-2|-
TGTGCCAGCAGATTAGGGGGGTTGAACACCGGGGAGCTGTTTTTT
CASRLGGLNTGELFF
>-|TRBV6-2/TRBV6-3|TRBJ2-1|-
TGTGCCAGCAGTTACTCGGGCGGGAAGCTTAATGAGCAGTTCTTC
CASSYSGGKLNEQFF
>few|TRBV29-1|TRBJ2-3|TRBD1
TGCAGCGTTTTTGACAGGGAACTCACAGATACGCAGTATTTT
CSVFDRELTDTQYF
>-|TRBV25-1|TRBJ2-5|-
TGTGCCAGCAGTGGGGGTTGGGGGCAAGAGACCCAGTACTTC
CASSGGWGQETQYF
>-|TRBV4-2|TRBJ2-7|-
TGTGCCAGCAGCCAAGATTGGGGGGGACACCGGCCCTACGAGCAGTACTTC
CASSQDWGGHRPYEQYF
>-|TRBV28|TRBJ2-7|TRBD1
TGTGCCAGCAGTTTAGGGACAGTAAACTACGAGCAGTACTTC
CASSLGTVNYEQYF
>-|TRBV5-1|TRBJ2-7|TRBD1
TGCGCCAGCAGCATTGGACAGGAATACTACGAGCAGTACTTC
CASSIGQEYYEQYF
>many|TRBV5-6|TRBJ1-3|-
TGTGCCAGCAGCTTTCCGGGTACTGGAAACACCATATATTTT
CASSFPGTGNTIYF
>-|TRBV20-1|TRBJ1-1|TRBD1
TGCAGTGCTAGAAGAGGGGGCGCGGACACTGAAGCTTTCTTT
CSARRGGADTEAFF
>many|TRBV5-1|TRBJ2-2|-
TGCGCCAGCAGCTTATCCAGGGGTAACACCGGGGAGCTGTTTTTT
CASSLSRGNTGELFF
>-|TRBV3-1|TRBJ1-1|-
TGTGCCAGCAGCCTGGTGAGTGCGGGTGTGAGCACTGAAGCTTTCTTT
CASSLVSAGVSTEAFF
>few|TRBV2|TRBJ2-7|-
TGTGCCAGCAGTGTGGTAGTGGAGCAGTACTTC
CASSVVVEQYF